This TCR beta chain was recovered during a study of response to subunit inactivated influenza vaccine. Study findings and constraints: Each seasonal influenza vaccination recruits few new T cells, the authors suggested.

Trimming cost V 4 bases and J 2 bases; bases outside gene matches: 10. There are 18 residues in the CDR3. Germline V lookup: CDR1 SGHAT, CDR2 FQDESV (reference sequence). TCRdb called the RT-PCR reads again in MiXCR, with one record for every CDR3 protein. In the table there are about 180,000 distinct CDR3 sequences, approximately 8.7% of which are singletons. A few counts support this clonotype. Its target is not known. This TCR was sampled from a man aged 50 to 59 who received an inactivated influenza vaccine. Sequencing used non-naive T cells sorted from PBMCs, obtained on the day of vaccination. V usage is TRBV11-1 and J usage is TRBJ2-5, with 13 nucleotides matching TRBD2. The CDR3 DNA is TGTGCCAGCAGCTCACTAGCGGGGGGGCCGGTGGGACAAGAGACCCAGTACTTC. Protein sequence: CASSSLAGGPVGQETQYF.